Sequencing of this T cell receptor (beta chain) was carried out in a study of cytomegalovirus exposure and HLA in healthy donors. Whole-study findings and limits: Available immune exposure information was restricted to CMV serostatus only. When a later analysis was performed, an Asian-associated ancestry cluster reportedly had fewer N-insertions than the approximately 690-donor mean. TCR beta V segments were, for the most part, productive about 87% or about 30% of the time in an earlier analysis.

Researchers ran the PCR with 60 Vbeta and 13 Jbeta primers. The data were produced by immunoSEQ multiplex PCR, yet TCRdb's version contains in-frame clones alone and is incomplete. The table has over 60,000 clones, 75% seen once. Of note for this clone: Its antigen remains unknown.

The CDR3 has 16 amino acids. Germline values: CDR1 SQVTM, CDR2 ANQGSEA. V lost 4 bases, J lost 2 bases, and 6 bases stayed unmatched. The chain couples TRBV29-1 to TRBJ2-5, with 14 bases fitting TRBD2. The sequenced sample consisted of PBMCs. This receptor was identified in a man aged 70 or older in good health and CMV-seronegative. CDR3 nucleotide sequence: TGCAGCGTTGCAGGACTAGCGGGGGGCCTACAAGAGACCCAGTACTTC. Translated, it gives CSVAGLAGGLQETQYF.